This TCR beta chain was observed in a study of T cell repertoires in cytomegalovirus infection. The study, taken as a whole, reports: HLA-C-restricted CMV clonotypes gave the most frequent clonotype in two of eight donors.

Trimming pared 3 bases from V and 1 base from J, leaving 15 bases between. Germline V gene lookup returns CDR1 KGHSH and CDR2 LQKENI. The CDR3 is 16 residues long. Regarding this clonotype: Its cognate antigen is unknown.

TCRdb passed the reads through MiXCR, listing each CDR3 protein once. This sample has about half a million distinct CDR3 sequences, with 33% found just once. The clonotype was recovered from a human donor in good health (CMV status not recorded). Some clones in this sample may be carry-over from other donors' samples. This rearrangement joins TRBV18 to TRBJ2-5; no reliable D call. The input for sequencing was cultured PBMCs, taken from culture after CMV antigen stimulation. The CDR3 spells CASSPAIDPLQETQYF. The CDR3 DNA follows: TGTGCCAGCTCACCCGCAATAGATCCTCTCCAAGAGACCCAGTACTTC.